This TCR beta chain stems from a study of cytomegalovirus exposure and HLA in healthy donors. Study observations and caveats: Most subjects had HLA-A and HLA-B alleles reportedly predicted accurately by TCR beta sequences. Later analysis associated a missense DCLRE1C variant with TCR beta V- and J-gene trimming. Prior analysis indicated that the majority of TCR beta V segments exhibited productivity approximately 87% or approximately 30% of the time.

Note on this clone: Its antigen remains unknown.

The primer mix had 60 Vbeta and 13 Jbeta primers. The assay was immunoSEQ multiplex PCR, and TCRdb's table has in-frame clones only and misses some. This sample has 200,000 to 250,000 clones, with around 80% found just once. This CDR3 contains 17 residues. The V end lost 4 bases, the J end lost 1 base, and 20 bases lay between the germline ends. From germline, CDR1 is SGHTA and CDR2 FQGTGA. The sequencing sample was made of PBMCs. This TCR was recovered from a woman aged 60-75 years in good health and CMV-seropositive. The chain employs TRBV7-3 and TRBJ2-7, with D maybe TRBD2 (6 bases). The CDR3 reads CASSSHPPGLGSYEQYF. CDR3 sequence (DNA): TGTGCCAGCAGCTCGCACCCGCCGGGACTCGGATCCTACGAGCAGTACTTC.